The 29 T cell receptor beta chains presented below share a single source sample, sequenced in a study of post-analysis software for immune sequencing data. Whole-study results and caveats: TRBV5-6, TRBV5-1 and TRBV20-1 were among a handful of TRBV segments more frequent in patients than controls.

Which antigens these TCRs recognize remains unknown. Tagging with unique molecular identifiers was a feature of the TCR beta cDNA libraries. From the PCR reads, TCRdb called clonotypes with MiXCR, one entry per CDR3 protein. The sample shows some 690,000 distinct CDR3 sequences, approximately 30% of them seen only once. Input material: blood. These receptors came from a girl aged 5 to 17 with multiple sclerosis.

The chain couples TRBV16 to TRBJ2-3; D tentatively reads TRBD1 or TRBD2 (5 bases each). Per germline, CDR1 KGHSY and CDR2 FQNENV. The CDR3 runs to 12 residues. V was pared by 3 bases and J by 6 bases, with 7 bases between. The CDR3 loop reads CASSHWGDTQYF. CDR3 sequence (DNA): TGTGCCAGCAGCCATTGGGGGGATACGCAGTATTTT.

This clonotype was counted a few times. CDR3 residues: CSARDTSGKYNEQFF. CDR3 in DNA: TGCAGTGCTAGAGACACTAGCGGAAAGTACAATGAGCAGTTCTTC. V usage is TRBV20-1 and J usage is TRBJ2-1; TRBD2 matches 8 bases. V lost 0 bases to trimming and J lost 4 bases; unmatched junction nucleotides: 5. This CDR3 region has 15 residues. Germline assignment: CDR1 DFQATT and CDR2 SNEGSKA (reference sequence).

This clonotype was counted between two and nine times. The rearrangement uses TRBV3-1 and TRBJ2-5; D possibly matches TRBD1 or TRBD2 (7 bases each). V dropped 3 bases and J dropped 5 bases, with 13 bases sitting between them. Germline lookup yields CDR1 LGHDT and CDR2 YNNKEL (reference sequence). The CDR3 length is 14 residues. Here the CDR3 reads CASSQPGGGETQYF. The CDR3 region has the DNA TGTGCCAGCAGCCAGCCAGGGGGGGGGGAGACCCAGTACTTC.

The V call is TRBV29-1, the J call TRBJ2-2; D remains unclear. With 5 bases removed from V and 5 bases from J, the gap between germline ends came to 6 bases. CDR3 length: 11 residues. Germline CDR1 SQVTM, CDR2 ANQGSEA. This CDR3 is CSVWWTGELFF. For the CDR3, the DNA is TGCAGCGTTTGGTGGACCGGGGAGCTGTTTTTT.

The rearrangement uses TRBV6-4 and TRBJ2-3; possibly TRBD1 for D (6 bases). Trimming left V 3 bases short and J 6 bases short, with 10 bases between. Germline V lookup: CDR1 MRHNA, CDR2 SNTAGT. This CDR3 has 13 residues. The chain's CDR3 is CASSEQGADTQYF. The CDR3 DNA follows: TGTGCCAGCAGTGAACAGGGTGCTGATACGCAGTATTTT.

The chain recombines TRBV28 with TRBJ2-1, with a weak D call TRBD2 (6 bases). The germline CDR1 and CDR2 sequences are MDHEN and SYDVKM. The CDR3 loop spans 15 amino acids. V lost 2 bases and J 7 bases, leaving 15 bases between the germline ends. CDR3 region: CASSLLAGRPNEQFF. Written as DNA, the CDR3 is TGTGCCAGCAGTTTACTCGCGGGGCGCCCGAATGAGCAGTTCTTC.

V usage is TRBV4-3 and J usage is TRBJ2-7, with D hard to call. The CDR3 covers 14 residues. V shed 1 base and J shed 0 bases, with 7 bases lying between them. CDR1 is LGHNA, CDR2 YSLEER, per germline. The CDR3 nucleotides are TGCGCCAGCAGCCAAGCAAAAGTCTCCTACGAGCAGTACTTC. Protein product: CASSQAKVSYEQYF.

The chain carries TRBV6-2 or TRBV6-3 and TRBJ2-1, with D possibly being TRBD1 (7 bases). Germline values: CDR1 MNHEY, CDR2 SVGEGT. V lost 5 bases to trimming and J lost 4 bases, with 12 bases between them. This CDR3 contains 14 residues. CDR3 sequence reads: CASSAGQPYNEQFF. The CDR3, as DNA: TGTGCCAGCAGTGCGGGACAGCCTTACAATGAGCAGTTCTTC.

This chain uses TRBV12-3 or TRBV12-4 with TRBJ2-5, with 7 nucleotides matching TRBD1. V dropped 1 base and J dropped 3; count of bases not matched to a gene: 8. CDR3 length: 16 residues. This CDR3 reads CASSLGGQLFKETQYF. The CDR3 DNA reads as TGTGCCAGCAGTTTAGGGGGACAGCTTTTTAAAGAGACCCAGTACTTC.

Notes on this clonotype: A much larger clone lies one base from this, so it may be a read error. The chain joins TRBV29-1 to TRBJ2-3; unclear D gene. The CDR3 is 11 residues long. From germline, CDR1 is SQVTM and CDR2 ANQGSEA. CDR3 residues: CSVFFFDTRYF. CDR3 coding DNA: TGCAGCGTCTTTTTTTTTGATACGCGGTATTTT.

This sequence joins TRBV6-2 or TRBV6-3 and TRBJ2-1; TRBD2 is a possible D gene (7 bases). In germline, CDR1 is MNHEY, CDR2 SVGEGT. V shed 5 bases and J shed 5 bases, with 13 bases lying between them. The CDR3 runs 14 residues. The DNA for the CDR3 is TGTGCCAGCAGTGGGGGGGCCAGCAACAATGAGCAGTTCTTC. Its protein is CASSGGASNNEQFF.

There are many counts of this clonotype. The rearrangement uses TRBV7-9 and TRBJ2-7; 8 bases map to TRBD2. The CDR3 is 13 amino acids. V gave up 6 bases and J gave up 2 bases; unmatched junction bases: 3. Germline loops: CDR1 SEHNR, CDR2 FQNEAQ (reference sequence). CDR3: CASSSGTTYEQYF. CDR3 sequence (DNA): TGTGCCAGCAGTAGCGGGACCACCTACGAGCAGTACTTC.

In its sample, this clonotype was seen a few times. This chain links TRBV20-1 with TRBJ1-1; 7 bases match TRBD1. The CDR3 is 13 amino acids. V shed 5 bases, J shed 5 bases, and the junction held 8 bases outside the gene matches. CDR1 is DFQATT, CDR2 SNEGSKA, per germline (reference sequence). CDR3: CSADDRVETEAFF. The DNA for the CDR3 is TGCAGTGCTGACGACAGGGTCGAAACTGAAGCTTTCTTT.

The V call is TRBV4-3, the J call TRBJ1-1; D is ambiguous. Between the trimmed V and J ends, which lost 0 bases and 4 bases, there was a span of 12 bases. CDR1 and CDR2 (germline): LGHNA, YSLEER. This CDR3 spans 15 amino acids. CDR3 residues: CASSQDLGESTEAFF. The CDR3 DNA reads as TGCGCCAGCAGCCAAGATCTTGGGGAAAGCACTGAAGCTTTCTTT.

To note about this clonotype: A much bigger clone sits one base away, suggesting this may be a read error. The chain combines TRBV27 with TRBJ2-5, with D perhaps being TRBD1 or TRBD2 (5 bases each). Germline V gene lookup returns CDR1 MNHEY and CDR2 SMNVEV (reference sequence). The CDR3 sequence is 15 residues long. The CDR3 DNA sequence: TGTACCAGCGGAGCGATCGCACCAGGGACGCAGACCCAGTACTTC. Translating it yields CTSGAIAPGTQTQYF.

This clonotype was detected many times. This CDR3 reads CSARKGGTLVAKNIQYF. The CDR3 DNA reads as TGCAGTGCTAGAAAGGGGGGGACCCTCGTAGCCAAAAACATTCAGTACTTC. The gene calls are TRBV20-1 and TRBJ2-4; D might be TRBD2 (7 bases). Trimming stripped 2 bases from V and 0 bases from J, with 17 bases between. Germline V CDR1 and CDR2: DFQATT, SNEGSKA (reference sequence). The CDR3 extends over 17 amino acids.

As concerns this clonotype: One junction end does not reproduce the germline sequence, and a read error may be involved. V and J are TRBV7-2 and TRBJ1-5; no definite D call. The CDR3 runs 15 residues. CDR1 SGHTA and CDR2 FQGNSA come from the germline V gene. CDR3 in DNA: TGTGCCGGCAGCTTAGGTGTCGCTGGCAATCAGCCCCAGCATTTT. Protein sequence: CAGSLGVAGNQPQHF.

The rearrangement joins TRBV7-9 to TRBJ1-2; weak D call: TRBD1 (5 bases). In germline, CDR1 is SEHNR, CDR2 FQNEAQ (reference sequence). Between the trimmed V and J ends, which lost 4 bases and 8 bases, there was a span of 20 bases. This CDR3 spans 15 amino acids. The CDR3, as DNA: TGTGCCAGCAGCTCATATGAGGACAAGGGACTAGGCTACACCTTC. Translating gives CASSSYEDKGLGYTF.

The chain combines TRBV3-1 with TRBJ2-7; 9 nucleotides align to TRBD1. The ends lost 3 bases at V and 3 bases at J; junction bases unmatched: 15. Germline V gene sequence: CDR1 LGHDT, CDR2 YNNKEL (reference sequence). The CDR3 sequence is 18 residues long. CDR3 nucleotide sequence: TGTGCCAGCAGCCAGATGGGGACAGGGAAGGGAGTATTCTACGAGCAGTACTTC. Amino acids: CASSQMGTGKGVFYEQYF.

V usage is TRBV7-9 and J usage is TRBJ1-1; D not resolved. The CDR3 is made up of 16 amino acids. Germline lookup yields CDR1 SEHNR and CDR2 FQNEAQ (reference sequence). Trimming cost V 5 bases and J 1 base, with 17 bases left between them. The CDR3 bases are TGTGCCAGCAGCCGACATCGGATAGACTCGAACACTGAAGCTTTCTTT. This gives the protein CASSRHRIDSNTEAFF.

The CDR3 coding sequence is TGCAGTGCTAGAGATGGGGTTACTGGAAAGGGGGAGACCCAGTACTTC. Its translation is CSARDGVTGKGETQYF. This chain links TRBV20-1 with TRBJ2-5; D might be TRBD1 (5 bases). Trimming took off 0 bases at V and 5 bases at J, with 19 bases between the two ends. This CDR3 contains 16 residues. In germline, CDR1 is DFQATT, CDR2 SNEGSKA (reference sequence).

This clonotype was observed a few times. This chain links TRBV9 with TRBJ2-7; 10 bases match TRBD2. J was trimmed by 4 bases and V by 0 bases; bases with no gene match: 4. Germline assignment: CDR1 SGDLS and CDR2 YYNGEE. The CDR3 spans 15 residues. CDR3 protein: CASSVAWTSGYEQYF. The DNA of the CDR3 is TGTGCCAGCAGCGTAGCTTGGACTAGCGGTTACGAGCAGTACTTC. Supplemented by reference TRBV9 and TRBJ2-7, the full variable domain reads DSGVTQTPKHLITATGQRVTLRCSPRSGDLSVYWYQQSLDQGLQFLIQYYNGEERAKGNILERFSAQQFPDLHSELNLSSLELGDSALYFCASSVAWTSGYEQYFGPGTRLTVT.

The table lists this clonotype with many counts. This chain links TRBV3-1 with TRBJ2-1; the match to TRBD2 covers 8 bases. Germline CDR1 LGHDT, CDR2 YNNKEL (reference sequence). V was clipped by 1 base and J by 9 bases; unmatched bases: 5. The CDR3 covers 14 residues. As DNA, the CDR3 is TGTGCCAGCAGCCAAGGTAGCGGGGTTGCTGAGCAGTTCTTC. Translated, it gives CASSQGSGVAEQFF.

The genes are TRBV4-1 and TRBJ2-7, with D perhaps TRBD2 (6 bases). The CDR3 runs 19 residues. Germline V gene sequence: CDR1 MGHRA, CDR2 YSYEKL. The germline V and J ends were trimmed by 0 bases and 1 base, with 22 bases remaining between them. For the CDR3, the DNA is TGCGCCAGCAGCCAAGATTTTGGACCGGGGGTCCTCAGGTCCTACGAGCAGTACTTC. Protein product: CASSQDFGPGVLRSYEQYF.

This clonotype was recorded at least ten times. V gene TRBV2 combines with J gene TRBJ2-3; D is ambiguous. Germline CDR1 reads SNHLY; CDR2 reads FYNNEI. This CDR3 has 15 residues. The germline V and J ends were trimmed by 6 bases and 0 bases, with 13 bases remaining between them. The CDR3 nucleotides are TGTGCCAGCAGCCCGGCGGCGACTAGCACAGATACGCAGTATTTT. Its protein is CASSPAATSTDTQYF.

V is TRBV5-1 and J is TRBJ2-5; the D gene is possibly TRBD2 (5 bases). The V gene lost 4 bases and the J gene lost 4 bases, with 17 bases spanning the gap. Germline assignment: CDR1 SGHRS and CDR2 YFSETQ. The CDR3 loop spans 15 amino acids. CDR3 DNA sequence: TGCGCCAGCAGCCGCGAAACTAGGTCGGGAGAGACCCAGTACTTC. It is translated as CASSRETRSGETQYF.

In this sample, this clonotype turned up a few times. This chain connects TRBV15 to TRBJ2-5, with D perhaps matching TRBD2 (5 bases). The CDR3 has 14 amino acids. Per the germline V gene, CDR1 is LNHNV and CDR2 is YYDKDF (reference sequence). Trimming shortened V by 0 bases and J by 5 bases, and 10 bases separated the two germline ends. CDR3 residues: CATSRDASWETQYF. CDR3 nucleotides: TGTGCCACCAGCAGAGATGCTAGCTGGGAGACCCAGTACTTC.

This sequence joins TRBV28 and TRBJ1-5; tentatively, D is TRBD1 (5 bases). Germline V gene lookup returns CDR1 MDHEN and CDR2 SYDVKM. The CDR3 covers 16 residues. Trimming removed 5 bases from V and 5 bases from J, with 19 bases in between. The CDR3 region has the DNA TGTGCCAGCAGTCCCCGCGGGAGCGGGGGGTATCAGCCCCAGCATTTT. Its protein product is CASSPRGSGGYQPQHF.

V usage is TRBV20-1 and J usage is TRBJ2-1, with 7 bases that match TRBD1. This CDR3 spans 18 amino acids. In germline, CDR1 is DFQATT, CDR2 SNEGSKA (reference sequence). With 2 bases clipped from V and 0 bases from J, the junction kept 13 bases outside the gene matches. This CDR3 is CSARQTGSPGGSYNEQFF. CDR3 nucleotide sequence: TGCAGTGCTAGACAAACAGGGTCCCCAGGGGGCTCCTACAATGAGCAGTTCTTC.